This T cell receptor (beta chain) was sequenced during a study of CD8+CD57+ T cells in acquired aplastic anemia. Study context: Average DNA yield from sorted CD4+ and CD8+ cells was around 3.2 ug. General study points: The CD8+ Simpson's diversity of patients and controls was not significantly different.

As concerns this clonotype: Its antigen remains unidentified.

Patients who underwent sequencing had shown CD8+CD57+ cell expansion by flow cytometry. All patients had severe acquired aplastic anemia. Among the patients, none had received any therapy at the time of blood sampling. The use of genomic DNA as template underpinned the TCR beta VDJ and CDR3 profiling. Each CDR3 protein gets one entry after TCRdb re-called the reads with MiXCR. The sample lists about 290,000 distinct CDR3 sequences; approximately 57% were seen once. The CDR3 runs 14 residues. Germline V gene data show CDR1 as SNHLY and CDR2 as FYNNEI. V lost 9 bases and J 2 bases, leaving 14 bases between the germline ends.

The receptor comes from a human donor with aplastic anemia. Sequenced: sorted CD4+, CD8+, or CD8+CD57+ T cells (not recorded which) from PBMCs. The chain links TRBV2 to TRBJ1-3, with D possibly being TRBD1 (6 bases). The DNA for the CDR3 is TGTGCCAGTCATTTAGGGGGGGCTGGAAACACCATATATTTT. Its translation: CASHLGGAGNTIYF. The complete variable domain, with remaining parts taken from reference TRBV2 and TRBJ1-3, reads EPEVTQTPSHQVTQMGQEVILRCVPISNHLYFYWYRQILGQKVEFLVSFYNNEISEKSEIFDDQFSVERPDGSNFTLKIRSTKLEDSAMYFCASHLGGAGNTIYFGEGSWLTVV.